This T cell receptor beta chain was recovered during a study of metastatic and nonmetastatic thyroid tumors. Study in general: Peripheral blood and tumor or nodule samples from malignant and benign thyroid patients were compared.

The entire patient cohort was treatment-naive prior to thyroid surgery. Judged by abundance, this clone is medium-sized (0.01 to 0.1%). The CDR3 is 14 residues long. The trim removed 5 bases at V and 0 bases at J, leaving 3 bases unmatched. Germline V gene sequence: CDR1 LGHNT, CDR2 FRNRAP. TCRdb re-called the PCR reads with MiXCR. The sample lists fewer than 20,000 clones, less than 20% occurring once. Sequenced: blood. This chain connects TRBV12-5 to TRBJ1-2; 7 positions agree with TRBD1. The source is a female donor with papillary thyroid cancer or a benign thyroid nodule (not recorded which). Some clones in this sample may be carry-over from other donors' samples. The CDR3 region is CASGEGAPNYGYTF. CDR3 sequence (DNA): TGTGCTAGTGGTGAGGGGGCCCCTAACTATGGCTACACCTTC.